The TCR beta chain under discussion was sequenced for a study of response to subunit inactivated influenza vaccine. Regarding the study as a whole: There was a suggestion from the authors that each seasonal influenza vaccination recruits few new T cells.

The CDR3 runs to 14 residues. Per the germline V gene, CDR1 is MNHEY and CDR2 is SVGAGI. Between the trimmed V and J ends, which lost 6 bases and 2 bases, there was a span of 13 bases. Using its own MiXCR run on the RT-PCR reads, TCRdb lists one record per CDR3 protein. In the table there are approximately 520,000 distinct CDR3 sequences, more than 15% of which are singletons. A remark on this clonotype: Antigen specificity is unknown.

This TCR was sampled from a man between 50 and 75 years old who received an inactivated influenza vaccine. The specimen comprised CD4+ T cells sorted from PBMCs, sampled around 25 months after vaccination. The chain uses TRBV6-5 and TRBJ1-1, with D possibly TRBD1 on 5 matching bases. The CDR3 coding sequence is TGTGCCAGCAGCTACGGGACGGTCAACACTGAAGCTTTCTTT. Encoded protein: CASSYGTVNTEAFF.